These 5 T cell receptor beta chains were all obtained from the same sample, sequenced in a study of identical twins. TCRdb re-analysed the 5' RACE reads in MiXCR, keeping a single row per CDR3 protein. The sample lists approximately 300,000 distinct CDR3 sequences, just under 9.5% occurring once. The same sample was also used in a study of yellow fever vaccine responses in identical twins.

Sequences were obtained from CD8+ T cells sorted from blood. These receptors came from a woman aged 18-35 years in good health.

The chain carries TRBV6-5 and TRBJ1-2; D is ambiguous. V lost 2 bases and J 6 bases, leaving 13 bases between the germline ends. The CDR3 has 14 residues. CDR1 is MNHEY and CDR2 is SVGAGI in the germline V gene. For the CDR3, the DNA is TGTGCCAGCAGTTACGCCTCCAGGTCGGATGGCTACACCTTC. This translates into CASSYASRSDGYTF.

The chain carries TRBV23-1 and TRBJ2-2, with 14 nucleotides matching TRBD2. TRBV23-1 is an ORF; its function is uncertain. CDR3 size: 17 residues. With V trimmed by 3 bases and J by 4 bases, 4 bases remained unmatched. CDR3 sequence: CASSQPGLAGGTGELFF. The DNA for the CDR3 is TGCGCCAGCAGTCAGCCAGGACTAGCGGGAGGCACCGGGGAGCTGTTTTTT.

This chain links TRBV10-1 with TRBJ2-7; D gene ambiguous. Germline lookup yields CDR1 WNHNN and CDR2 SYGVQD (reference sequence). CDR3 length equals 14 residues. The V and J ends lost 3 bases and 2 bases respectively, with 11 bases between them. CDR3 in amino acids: CASSERRFTYEQYF. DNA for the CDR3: TGCGCCAGCAGTGAAAGACGTTTCACCTACGAGCAGTACTTC.

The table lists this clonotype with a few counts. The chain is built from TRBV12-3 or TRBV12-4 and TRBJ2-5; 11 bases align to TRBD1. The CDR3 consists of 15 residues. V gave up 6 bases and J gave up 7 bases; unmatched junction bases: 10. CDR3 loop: CASRTGTGGRMTQYF. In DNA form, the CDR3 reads TGTGCCAGCAGAACGGGGACAGGGGGTAGGATGACCCAGTACTTC.

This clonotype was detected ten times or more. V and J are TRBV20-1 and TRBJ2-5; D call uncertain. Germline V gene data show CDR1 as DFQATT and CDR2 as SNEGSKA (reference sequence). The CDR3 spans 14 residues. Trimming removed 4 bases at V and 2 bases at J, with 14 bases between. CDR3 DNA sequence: TGCAGTGCTAAAACTGGGCAGCCACAAGAGACCCAGTACTTC. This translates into CSAKTGQPQETQYF.